This T cell receptor beta chain was identified during a study of T-cell reconstitution after alpha-beta-depleted transplantation in children. For TCRbeta, the library was prepared with unique molecular identifiers. Using its own MiXCR run on the PCR reads, TCRdb lists one record per CDR3 protein. The data show some 530,000 distinct CDR3 sequences, around 13% seen once. Germline V gene lookup returns CDR1 DFQATT and CDR2 SNEGSKA (reference sequence). This CDR3 comprises 12 residues. Trimming removed 6 bases from V and 5 bases from J, with 11 bases in between. This clonotype came up a few times. The sample here was PBMCs from the stem cell graft donor, taken from the stem cell graft. The chain joins TRBV20-1 to TRBJ1-5; D possibly corresponds to TRBD1 (5 bases). The receptor was isolated from a human donor who donated a stem cell graft to a child with combined immunodeficiency. CDR3 sequence reads: CSAVVGDQPQHF. CDR3 DNA: TGCAGTGCGGTTGTGGGGGATCAGCCCCAGCATTTT.